The 3 T cell receptor beta chains below were found in one sample sequenced in a study of OX40 agonist ivuxolimab in advanced cancers. Only in-frame clones appear in the TCRdb table, and some are missing; sequencing was by immunoSEQ multiplex PCR. This sample has 55,000 to 80,000 clones, with about nine tenths found just once. The material sequenced was CD4+ or CD8+ T cells sorted from blood, taken in a trial of the OX40 agonist ivuxolimab. The receptor source for this set is an adult with an advanced solid tumor such as melanoma, head and neck, liver or kidney cancer.

The chain combines TRBV5-1 with TRBJ2-7; D uncertain. Trimming shortened V by 5 bases and J by 7 bases, and 19 bases separated the two germline ends. The CDR3 has 14 residues. CDR1 and CDR2 from the germline V gene are SGHRS and YFSETQ. The CDR3 nucleotides are TGCGCCAGCAGACTACTTTTTACCCCTTCGGAGCAGTACTTC. Translating gives CASRLLFTPSEQYF.

This chain connects TRBV9 to TRBJ1-1; tentative D call: TRBD1 (5 bases). Germline V gene sequence: CDR1 SGDLS, CDR2 YYNGEE. Trimming removed 0 bases at V and 0 bases at J, with 12 bases between. This CDR3 region has 16 residues. CDR3 loop: CASSVGDRRVNTEAFF. CDR3 sequence (DNA): TGTGCCAGCAGCGTAGGGGACCGCAGAGTGAACACTGAAGCTTTCTTT.

This clone was recorded once. The V call is TRBV18, the J call TRBJ1-5, with D maybe TRBD1 (6 bases). V was trimmed by 0 bases and J by 6 bases, leaving 9 bases between them. This CDR3 has 14 amino acids. Germline CDR1 reads KGHSH; CDR2 reads LQKENI. The CDR3 region has the DNA TGTGCCAGCTCACCACCGACAGGAGGTCAGCCCCAGCATTTT. Its translation is CASSPPTGGQPQHF.